Each of the 2 T cell receptor beta chains below was sequenced from the same sample in a study of control samples from healthy donors and cancer patients. Measured with immunoSEQ multiplex PCR; TCRdb has only the in-frame clones, and not every one. This table has approximately 150,000 clones, roughly 93% appearing once. Sequenced input: blood. The receptor source for this set is a man between 18 and 35 years old in good health.

This CDR3 is CASSQGTSQRSYNEQFF. The CDR3 region has the DNA TGTGCCAGCAGCCAAGGGACTAGCCAGCGCTCCTACAATGAGCAGTTCTTC. The gene calls are TRBV11-3 and TRBJ2-1, with TRBD2 matching 9 bases. V lost 5 bases and J lost 0; bases outside the gene matches: 8. The CDR3 has 17 amino acids. CDR1 and CDR2 from the germline V gene are SGHNT and YENEEA.

CDR3 in amino acids: CASSTGRSGNTIYF. The DNA for the CDR3 is TGTGCCAGTAGTACGGGACGCTCTGGAAACACCATATATTTT. V is TRBV19 and J is TRBJ1-3, with D tentatively TRBD1 (5 bases). This CDR3 has 14 amino acids. Trimming took off 4 bases at V and 0 bases at J, with 7 bases between the two ends. CDR1 is LNHDA and CDR2 is SQIVND in the germline V gene (reference sequence).